The 27 T cell receptor beta chains reported below all come from one sample, sequenced in a study of cytomegalovirus exposure and HLA in healthy donors. The PCR had 60 Vbeta and 13 Jbeta primers. Data came from immunoSEQ multiplex PCR; TCRdb stores just in-frame clones and leaves some out. The sample includes 100,000 to 150,000 clones, approximately 85% seen only once; the top ten take roughly 1.8%. The sample was PBMCs. The receptor source for this set is a boy under 18 in good health and CMV-seronegative.

The CDR3 region is CASSRQTGEETQYF. Written as DNA, the CDR3 is TGTGCCAGCAGCCGACAGACAGGGGAGGAGACCCAGTACTTC. The chain uses TRBV4-2 and TRBJ2-5; TRBD1 aligns across 8 bases. Germline V gives CDR1 LGHNA, CDR2 YNFKEQ. CDR3 length equals 14 residues. Losses at the gene ends were 4 bases for V and 5 bases for J; bases not matched to a gene: 6.

CDR3: CASYRQGGNQPQHF. DNA of the CDR3: TGTGCCAGTTATCGACAGGGGGGCAATCAGCCCCAGCATTTT. The V gene is TRBV19, the J gene TRBJ1-5, with 9 positions matching TRBD1. Trimming cost V 8 bases and J 2 bases; bases outside gene matches: 4. The CDR3 has 14 residues. Germline V lookup: CDR1 LNHDA, CDR2 SQIVND (reference sequence). The full variable domain, in which reference TRBV19 and TRBJ1-5 provide the parts outside the CDR3, is DGGITQSPKYLFRKEGQNVTLSCEQNLNHDAMYWYRQDPGQGLRLIYYSQIVNDFQKGDIAEGYSVSREKKESFPLTVTSAQKNPTAFYLCASYRQGGNQPQHFGDGTRLSIL.

The J gene is TRBJ1-5, the V gene TRBV7-8; D is unresolved. The germline V gene encodes CDR1 SGHVS and CDR2 FQNEAQ. The CDR3 runs to 15 residues. The V end lost 6 bases, the J end lost 0 bases, and 12 bases lay between the germline ends. This chain's CDR3 is CASSRTDDSNQPQHF. CDR3 bases: TGTGCCAGCAGTCGGACTGATGATAGCAATCAGCCCCAGCATTTT. Looking up the rest from reference TRBV7-8 and TRBJ1-5 gives the full variable domain: GAGVSQSPRYKVAKRGQDVALRCDPISGHVSLFWYQQALGQGPEFLTYFQNEAQLDKSGLPSDRFFAERPEGSVSTLKIQRTQQEDSAVYLCASSRTDDSNQPQHFGDGTRLSIL.

V usage is TRBV27 and J usage is TRBJ2-1, with 11 bases aligning to TRBD2. The germline V gene encodes CDR1 MNHEY and CDR2 SMNVEV (reference sequence). The CDR3 loop spans 17 amino acids. V gave up 2 bases and J gave up 2 bases; unmatched junction bases: 5. The CDR3 loop reads CASSLLLAGDTYNEQFF. The CDR3 DNA reads as TGTGCCAGCAGTTTACTACTAGCGGGGGATACCTACAATGAGCAGTTCTTC.

The chain links TRBV30 to TRBJ1-1, with D perhaps matching TRBD1 (6 bases). The CDR3 has 13 amino acids. Germline assignment: CDR1 GTSNPN and CDR2 SVGIG (reference sequence). Trimming took off 3 bases at V and 6 bases at J, with 14 bases between the two ends. CDR3 residues: CAWRTAGDPEAFF. CDR3 nucleotide sequence: TGTGCCTGGAGGACGGCAGGGGACCCTGAAGCTTTCTTT.

The V gene is TRBV25-1, the J gene TRBJ2-2; D possibly corresponds to TRBD2 (6 bases). CDR1 MGHDK and CDR2 SYGVNS come from the germline V gene. This CDR3 spans 14 amino acids. The germline V and J ends were trimmed by 4 bases and 7 bases, with 13 bases remaining between them. This chain's CDR3 is CASSATEEGGELFF. CDR3 bases: TGTGCCAGCAGTGCCACGGAGGAGGGCGGGGAGCTGTTTTTT. The entire variable domain, with the rest obtained from reference TRBV25-1 and TRBJ2-2, is as follows: EADIYQTPRYLVIGTGKKITLECSQTMGHDKMYWYQQDPGMELHLIHYSYGVNSTEKGDLSSESTVSRIRTEHFPLTLESARPSHTSQYLCASSATEEGGELFFGEGSRLTVL.

This chain joins TRBV7-9 and TRBJ1-3; D possibly corresponds to TRBD1 (5 bases). The V gene lost 3 bases and the J gene lost 0 bases, with 12 bases spanning the gap. Germline V gene data show CDR1 as SEHNR and CDR2 as FQNEAQ (reference sequence). This CDR3 comprises 16 residues. CDR3 nucleotides: TGTGCCAGCAGCTTTCTTACAGGATACTCTGGAAACACCATATATTTT. Amino acids: CASSFLTGYSGNTIYF.

The V call is TRBV9, the J call TRBJ2-7, with D possibly matching TRBD2 (6 bases). CDR3 length: 15 residues. The germline V gene has CDR1 SGDLS and CDR2 YYNGEE. V shed 0 bases and J shed 3 bases, with 13 bases lying between them. The CDR3 here is CASSVGGESVYEQYF. The CDR3 DNA sequence: TGTGCCAGCAGCGTAGGGGGGGAATCGGTCTACGAGCAGTACTTC.

This chain links TRBV27 with TRBJ2-2, with 13 bases matching TRBD2. V lost 6 bases to trimming and J lost 6 bases; unmatched junction nucleotides: 16. The CDR3 runs 19 residues. Germline V gives CDR1 MNHEY, CDR2 SMNVEV (reference sequence). CDR3 amino acids: CASRRLAGGLGVGAGELFF. Written as DNA, the CDR3 is TGTGCCAGCAGAAGACTAGCGGGAGGTTTGGGCGTCGGGGCCGGGGAGCTGTTTTTT.

This chain joins TRBV10-1 and TRBJ1-2, with D possibly matching TRBD1 (5 bases). The length of the CDR3 is 14 residues. Trimming stripped 4 bases from V and 4 bases from J, with 13 bases between. Germline V lookup: CDR1 WNHNN, CDR2 SYGVQD (reference sequence). Here the CDR3 DNA reads TGCGCCAGCAGTGTGTGTAGGGGAAGCTATGGCTACACCTTC. It encodes CASSVCRGSYGYTF.

This chain connects TRBV27 to TRBJ1-2; 9 bases map to TRBD1. V lost 5 bases and J lost 5; bases outside the gene matches: 6. The CDR3 spans 14 residues. CDR1 is MNHEY, CDR2 SMNVEV, per germline (reference sequence). The CDR3 protein is CASSELDRGYGYTF. The CDR3 coding sequence is TGTGCCAGCAGTGAATTGGACAGGGGATATGGCTACACCTTC.

The chain recombines TRBV4-1 with TRBJ2-1; TRBD1 is a possible D gene (6 bases). Germline V gene sequence: CDR1 MGHRA, CDR2 YSYEKL. The CDR3 is 16 amino acids. The V end lost 3 bases, the J end lost 3 bases, and 15 bases lay between the germline ends. Here the CDR3 DNA reads TGCGCCAGCAGCCAGGCCCCAGGGGCGTTCTACAATGAGCAGTTCTTC. It is translated as CASSQAPGAFYNEQFF.

This rearrangement joins TRBV19 to TRBJ1-4; TRBD1 agrees at 9 bases. J was trimmed by 2 bases and V by 6 bases; bases with no gene match: 7. The CDR3 spans 16 residues. Germline V lookup: CDR1 LNHDA, CDR2 SQIVND (reference sequence). The CDR3 reads CASRHRGRMTNEKLFF. The CDR3 DNA follows: TGTGCCAGTAGACACAGGGGGCGTATGACTAATGAAAAACTGTTTTTT.

This chain connects TRBV7-9 to TRBJ2-2, with D possibly being TRBD1 (6 bases). Germline lookup yields CDR1 SEHNR and CDR2 FQNEAQ (reference sequence). V was clipped by 7 bases and J by 1 base, with 16 bases between them. The CDR3 contains 16 residues. Here the CDR3 DNA reads TGTGCCAGCATAAAAAGAAGGGGGAGGAACACCGGGGAGCTGTTTTTT. Translating gives CASIKRRGRNTGELFF.

The chain couples TRBV4-2 to TRBJ2-5; D unclear. This CDR3 comprises 16 residues. V was cut by 2 bases and J by 1 base, with 14 bases left in between. Germline V lookup: CDR1 LGHNA, CDR2 YNFKEQ. CDR3 in amino acids: CASSQYPTDAQETQYF. The CDR3 DNA follows: TGTGCCAGCAGCCAATACCCAACAGATGCCCAAGAGACCCAGTACTTC.

The chain employs TRBV28 and TRBJ2-1, with no clear D. Trimming shortened V by 1 base and J by 5 bases, and 9 bases separated the two germline ends. CDR1 MDHEN and CDR2 SYDVKM come from the germline V gene. This CDR3 contains 14 residues. CDR3 in amino acids: CASSLSFPDNEQFF. CDR3 DNA: TGTGCCAGCAGTTTATCGTTCCCGGACAATGAGCAGTTCTTC.

V usage is TRBV19 and J usage is TRBJ2-1, with D perhaps matching TRBD2 (6 bases). CDR1 and CDR2 (germline): LNHDA, SQIVND (reference sequence). The V end was cut by 5 bases, the J end by 12 bases, with 17 bases between. The CDR3 is 13 residues long. CDR3 nucleotides: TGTGCCAGTAGTTCAACGGGACTCCCGCCGCAGTTCTTC. Translating it yields CASSSTGLPPQFF. Full variable domain (rest looked up from reference TRBV19 and TRBJ2-1): DGGITQSPKYLFRKEGQNVTLSCEQNLNHDAMYWYRQDPGQGLRLIYYSQIVNDFQKGDIAEGYSVSREKKESFPLTVTSAQKNPTAFYLCASSSTGLPPQFFGPGTRLTVL.

Here the CDR3 DNA reads TGTGCCAGCACCAGGGACAGGGGGAGCGCTGAAGCTTTCTTT. Protein sequence: CASTRDRGSAEAFF. The rearrangement joins TRBV7-2 to TRBJ1-1; the match to TRBD1 covers 11 bases. This CDR3 is built from 14 residues. Germline values: CDR1 SGHTA, CDR2 FQGNSA. V lost 7 bases and J lost 6; bases outside the gene matches: 7.

This chain uses TRBV29-1 with TRBJ2-7; possibly TRBD1 for D (6 bases). V lost 5 bases and J lost 3, with 11 bases in between. The CDR3 extends over 12 amino acids. The V gene's germline CDR1 is SQVTM and CDR2 ANQGSEA. CDR3 region: CSVRDTGYEQYF. The DNA for the CDR3 is TGCAGCGTTCGGGACACCGGCTACGAGCAGTACTTC.

The chain is built from TRBV19 and TRBJ1-1, with D perhaps TRBD1 (6 bases). V dropped 2 bases and J dropped 4 bases, with 20 bases sitting between them. This CDR3 region has 17 residues. Germline-derived CDR1 and CDR2 are LNHDA and SQIVND (reference sequence). The CDR3, as DNA: TGTGCCAGTAGTATAAGGGCAACTAAAAAAGGGGGCACTGAAGCTTTCTTT. Protein product: CASSIRATKKGGTEAFF. The whole variable domain, remainder taken from reference TRBV19 and TRBJ1-1, is DGGITQSPKYLFRKEGQNVTLSCEQNLNHDAMYWYRQDPGQGLRLIYYSQIVNDFQKGDIAEGYSVSREKKESFPLTVTSAQKNPTAFYLCASSIRATKKGGTEAFFGQGTRLTVV.

The genes are TRBV19 and TRBJ2-5; D is perhaps TRBD2 (6 bases). Germline V CDR1 and CDR2: LNHDA, SQIVND (reference sequence). Trimming left V 6 bases short and J 5 bases short, with 13 bases between. The CDR3 length is 13 residues. The CDR3: CASSSGARETQYF. In DNA form, the CDR3 reads TGTGCCAGTAGCTCGGGAGCGCGGGAGACCCAGTACTTC.

The chain is built from TRBV4-2 and TRBJ2-5; TRBD1 agrees at 8 bases. Germline V gene sequence: CDR1 LGHNA, CDR2 YNFKEQ. With V trimmed by 4 bases and J by 0 bases, 7 bases remained unmatched. The length of the CDR3 is 16 residues. The CDR3 protein is CASSRAPGQDQETQYF. In nucleotides, the CDR3 is TGTGCCAGCAGCCGTGCCCCGGGACAGGACCAAGAGACCCAGTACTTC.

This clone occurred once. V is TRBV2 and J is TRBJ1-1; 12 nucleotides align to TRBD1. V lost 4 bases and J lost 8; bases outside the gene matches: 14. Germline V gene lookup returns CDR1 SNHLY and CDR2 FYNNEI. This CDR3 has 17 amino acids. The CDR3 nucleotides read TGTGCCAGCAGTGGTCCGGGACAGGGGGCCTACTGGCCCGAAGCTTTCTTT. The encoded protein is CASSGPGQGAYWPEAFF.

The rearrangement links TRBV7-3 to TRBJ1-5, with D unresolved. Deletions cut 5 bases from V and 4 bases from J, with 9 bases between. CDR3 size: 13 residues. Germline CDR1 SGHTA, CDR2 FQGTGA. The CDR3 coding sequence is TGTGCCAGCAGCCCCCGAGGGAATCAGCCCCAGCATTTT. It is translated as CASSPRGNQPQHF.

The chain couples TRBV6-5 to TRBJ1-2, with D maybe TRBD1 (5 bases). V lost 5 bases and J 4 bases, leaving 14 bases between the germline ends. The CDR3 contains 14 residues. The germline gives CDR1 MNHEY, CDR2 SVGAGI. CDR3 sequence (DNA): TGTGCCAGCAGTCCCTATCAGGGCGCCTATGGCTACACCTTC. Translated: CASSPYQGAYGYTF.

The rearrangement uses TRBV15 and TRBJ2-4, with D perhaps TRBD2 (5 bases). Germline V lookup: CDR1 LNHNV, CDR2 YYDKDF (reference sequence). V lost 6 bases and J 10 bases, leaving 13 bases between the germline ends. This CDR3 comprises 12 residues. DNA for the CDR3: TGTGCCACCAGGGCCGGGGAAGGGATTCAGTACTTC. It codes for CATRAGEGIQYF.

The genes are TRBV29-1 and TRBJ1-2; perhaps TRBD1 as D (5 bases). The germline V gene has CDR1 SQVTM and CDR2 ANQGSEA. CDR3 length: 14 residues. V was shortened by 4 bases and J by 1 base, with 13 bases between the two germline ends. CDR3 amino acids: CSVGPGGDNYGYTF. The CDR3 bases are TGCAGCGTTGGGCCGGGGGGAGATAACTATGGCTACACCTTC.